The 14 T cell receptor beta chains given below trace back to one sample, sequenced in a study of CD4 and CD8 cells across lung adenocarcinoma regions listed by TCRdb under 2018. The library was prepared using PCR. The sample was run on a HiSeq X Ten. TCRdb trimmed public reads at Q25 via fastp, called clones via MiXCR and kept in-frame beta chains. A single entry per CDR3 protein holds the most common genes and DNA from its merged rows. This sample is represented by 3,300 or so distinct CDR3 sequences; 64% of them were singletons. 18% of the sample rests with the top ten. The material sequenced was CD4+ T cells from the margin of a lung tumor. In light of the paper, this sample's cell subset or site label describes: tumor margin region. These receptors all stem from a female donor with lung adenocarcinoma. The CD4 and CD8 labels of this study may be unreliable.

This clonotype was recorded a few times. The CDR3 spells CASRIDGRVNTEAFF. In DNA form, the CDR3 reads TGTGCCAGCAGAATCGATGGACGGGTGAACACTGAAGCTTTCTTT. The chain joins TRBV6-1 to TRBJ1-1; D is unclear. The CDR3 has 15 residues. The ends were cut back, 6 bases at V and 0 bases at J, with 14 bases in the middle. Per germline, CDR1 MNHNS and CDR2 SASEGT.

The gene calls are TRBV10-2 and TRBJ2-7; 11 bases agree with TRBD2. V lost 7 bases, J lost 4 bases, and 6 bases stayed unmatched. Germline values: CDR1 WSHSY, CDR2 SAAADI. The CDR3 runs to 14 residues. This CDR3 reads CASTGTSGTYEQYF. The CDR3 nucleotides read TGCGCCAGCACCGGGACTAGCGGTACGTACGAGCAGTACTTC.

CDR3 DNA sequence: TGTGCCAGCAGTGACGAGGACAGCTACAATGAGCAGTTCTTC. Translation gives CASSDEDSYNEQFF. The chain couples TRBV25-1 to TRBJ2-1; tentative D call: TRBD1 (6 bases). The CDR3 is 14 residues long. The germline V and J ends were trimmed by 3 bases and 3 bases, with 9 bases remaining between them. The germline V gene encodes CDR1 MGHDK and CDR2 SYGVNS.

The chain couples TRBV10-2 to TRBJ2-1, with unresolved D. This CDR3 contains 15 residues. From germline, CDR1 is WSHSY and CDR2 SAAADI. Deletions cut 0 bases from V and 8 bases from J, with 14 bases between. Written as DNA, the CDR3 is TGCGCCAGCAGTGAGTCAACGGCCCCTGGGGATGAGCAGTTCTTC. Translating it yields CASSESTAPGDEQFF.

The V gene is TRBV7-2, the J gene TRBJ2-2; 11 nucleotides match TRBD2. The V and J ends lost 6 bases and 4 bases, in that order; junction bases with no gene match: 7. The CDR3 has 16 amino acids. From germline, CDR1 is SGHTA and CDR2 FQGNSA. Written as DNA, the CDR3 is TGTGCCAGCAGTCCTTGGGGGACTAGCGGCACCGGGGAGCTGTTTTTT. Translating gives CASSPWGTSGTGELFF.

The V gene is TRBV6-1, the J gene TRBJ2-7, with D perhaps TRBD2 (5 bases). Trimming removed 7 bases at V and 1 base at J, with 20 bases between. The CDR3 spans 16 residues. Germline V gene sequence: CDR1 MNHNS, CDR2 SASEGT. This CDR3 is CASTHNGLASSYEQYF. The DNA of the CDR3 is TGTGCCAGCACCCACAACGGGCTAGCTTCGTCCTACGAGCAGTACTTC.

This clonotype was seen only a few times. The V gene is TRBV6-1, the J gene TRBJ2-3; 11 positions agree with TRBD2. V dropped 4 bases and J dropped 2; count of bases not matched to a gene: 5. CDR3 size: 16 residues. Germline V gene sequence: CDR1 MNHNS, CDR2 SASEGT. In nucleotides, the CDR3 is TGTGCCAGCAGTGTAACTAGCGGGGGTCACACAGATACGCAGTATTTT. Translated, it gives CASSVTSGGHTDTQYF.

In the case of this clonotype: This is likely a read error, given that the CDR3 carries no conserved phenylalanine or tryptophan at its end. No DNA is shown, since the ends of the CDR3 on it are uncertain; the CDR3 is the one TCRdb lists. The chain joins TRBV12-5 to TRBJ2-3. 12 amino acids form the CDR3, both terminal residues included. Germline loops: CDR1 LGHNT, CDR2 FRNRAP. Here the CDR3 reads CLVLIKSGFRHV.

As regards this clonotype: An end of the junction does not agree with germline; a read error may underlie this. The rearrangement joins TRBV10-2 to TRBJ1-1; no definite D call. Per the germline V gene, CDR1 is WSHSY and CDR2 is SAAADI. CDR3 length: 13 amino acids. The chain's CDR3 is CASSVDWNTEDIF. DNA of the CDR3: TGCGCCAGCAGCGTAGACTGGAACACTGAAGATATCTTT.

The chain uses TRBV11-3 and TRBJ2-1; TRBD2 matches at 8 bases. CDR1 and CDR2 (germline): SGHNT, YENEEA. V shed 4 bases, J shed 7 bases, and the junction held 15 bases outside the gene matches. This CDR3 is built from 17 residues. The CDR3 DNA sequence: TGTGCCAGCAGCTCCTTAGCGGGAAGCGCCACTGTTAATGAGCAGTTCTTC. Its protein product is CASSSLAGSATVNEQFF. The whole variable domain, filled in from reference TRBV11-3 and TRBJ2-1, reads EAGVVQSPRYKIIEKKQPVAFWCNPISGHNTLYWYLQNLGQGPELLIRYENEEAVDDSQLPKDRFSAERLKGVDSTLKIQPAELGDSAVYLCASSSLAGSATVNEQFFGPGTRLTVL.

The chain employs TRBV12-3 or TRBV12-4 and TRBJ2-5; D gene uncertain. The DNA end is a closer match to TRBJ2-7, so the J assignment may be wrong. The CDR3 contains 11 residues. The CDR3 here is CASSLLYEQYF. CDR3 coding DNA: TGTGCCAGCAGCCTGCTCTACGAGCAGTACTTC.

V usage is TRBV6-1 and J usage is TRBJ2-3, with 10 bases aligning to TRBD2. The trim removed 4 bases at V and 5 bases at J, leaving 6 bases unmatched. The CDR3 runs to 15 residues. Germline V lookup: CDR1 MNHNS, CDR2 SASEGT. In nucleotides, the CDR3 is TGTGCCAGCAGTGCCCTAGCGGGAGCAATAGATACGCAGTATTTT. Translated: CASSALAGAIDTQYF.

In this sample, this clonotype turned up once. The chain recombines TRBV7-2 with TRBJ2-5; 9 bases fit TRBD1. The J call could be wrong; TRBJ2-7 is a better fit for the DNA end. The CDR3 length is 14 residues. Per germline, CDR1 SGHTA and CDR2 FQGNSA. The CDR3 DNA is TGTGCCAGCAGCCAGGACAGGGGAAGCTACGAGCAGTACTTC. This encodes CASSQDRGSYEQYF.

This clonotype qualifies as medium-sized. The V and J genes are TRBV6-4 and TRBJ2-1; 8 positions agree with TRBD2. CDR3 length: 13 residues. V was clipped by 4 bases and J by 10 bases; unmatched bases: 6. Germline V gene sequence: CDR1 MRHNA, CDR2 SNTAGT. The CDR3 spells CASSAAGGGEQFF. DNA for the CDR3: TGTGCCAGCAGTGCCGCCGGGGGGGGCGAGCAGTTCTTC.